Listed here is a single TCR beta chain. With V trimmed by 3 bases and J by 5 bases, 10 bases remained unmatched. Germline V gives CDR1 SGHRS, CDR2 YFSETQ. This CDR3 has 16 residues. The authors' processing: Researchers report that nucleated cell counts were estimated from reference gene primer amplification. Here immunoSEQ multiplex PCR was the method, and the copy in TCRdb shows in-frame clones only, minus some. Clonal size and the V and J genes are those of that table, whereas D and trimming came from the DNA. The sample yields 150,000 or so clones, 87% seen once. The data derive from a study of blood T cell repertoires in COVID-19. Turning to the study itself: Sources were T cells, B-cell-depleted T cells, or PBMCs; the material itself was cDNA or gDNA.

The chain recombines TRBV5-1 with TRBJ1-1; 10 bases align to TRBD1. The specimen sequenced was peripheral blood. This TCR was sampled from a man older than 75 with acute or convalescent COVID-19. The CDR3 DNA sequence: TGCGCCAGCAGCTCAGACAGGGGGCTAAGTGGGACTGAAGCTTTCTTT. This codes for CASSSDRGLSGTEAFF.